One sample yielded the 10 T cell receptor beta chains listed below, sequenced in a study of T cell clones after liver transplantation. The assay was immunoSEQ multiplex PCR, and TCRdb's table has in-frame clones only and misses some. The table has 9,500 to 10,000 clones, around three quarters seen once. The specimen comprised CD8+ T cells from blood, sampled at the approximately 15-month timepoint. The receptor source for this set is a human patient who received a liver transplant. The graft donor may have given rise to some T cells.

The chain carries TRBV25-1 and TRBJ2-7; D might be TRBD1 (5 bases). Germline assignment: CDR1 MGHDK and CDR2 SYGVNS. The CDR3 is 11 amino acids. Between the trimmed V and J ends, which lost 5 bases and 3 bases, there was a span of 5 bases. The CDR3 loop is CASSRGYEQYF. CDR3 DNA: TGTGCCAGCAGTAGGGGCTACGAGCAGTACTTC.

CDR3 sequence reads: CASSQGVGRGNQPQHF. The CDR3 bases are TGTGCCAGCAGTCAAGGTGTCGGCAGGGGCAATCAGCCCCAGCATTTT. This sequence joins TRBV27 and TRBJ1-5; tentative D call: TRBD1 (5 bases). V lost 5 bases and J 2 bases, leaving 16 bases between the germline ends. There are 16 residues in the CDR3. Looked up from germline, CDR1 is MNHEY and CDR2 is SMNVEV (reference sequence).

The chain has TRBV5-4 and TRBJ2-1; D call uncertain. Trimming removed 6 bases from V and 4 bases from J, with 14 bases in between. The CDR3 has 14 residues. CDR1 is SGHNT, CDR2 YYREEE, per germline (reference sequence). CDR3 DNA: TGTGCCAGCACGTCACTGGAAAGGTACAATGAGCAGTTCTTC. Translated: CASTSLERYNEQFF. Supplemented by reference TRBV5-4 and TRBJ2-1, the full variable domain reads ETGVTQSPTHLIKTRGQQVTLRCSSQSGHNTVSWYQQALGQGPQFIFQYYREEENGRGNFPPRFSGLQFPNYSSELNVNALELDDSALYLCASTSLERYNEQFFGPGTRLTVL.

This chain joins TRBV7-9 and TRBJ2-3, with 8 bases identical to TRBD2. CDR1 SEHNR and CDR2 FQNEAQ come from the germline V gene (reference sequence). Trimming took 5 bases from V and 2 from J; bases not matched to a gene: 15. This CDR3 spans 18 amino acids. CDR3 sequence: CASSPTAVLAGPTDTQYF. CDR3 in DNA: TGTGCCAGCAGCCCTACCGCCGTTTTAGCGGGGCCCACAGATACGCAGTATTTT. The whole variable domain, remainder taken from reference TRBV7-9 and TRBJ2-3, is DTGVSQNPRHKITKRGQNVTFRCDPISEHNRLYWYRQTLGQGPEFLTYFQNEAQLEKSRLLSDRFSAERPKGSFSTLEIQRTEQGDSAMYLCASSPTAVLAGPTDTQYFGPGTRLTVL.

This chain uses TRBV9 with TRBJ2-3, with D tentatively TRBD2 (6 bases). Trimming pared 4 bases from V and 4 bases from J, leaving 13 bases between. Germline CDR1 and CDR2: SGDLS and YYNGEE. The CDR3 contains 14 residues. This CDR3 is CASSLREPADTQYF. CDR3 sequence (DNA): TGTGCCAGCAGCCTCCGGGAGCCTGCAGATACGCAGTATTTT.

This rearrangement joins TRBV5-6 to TRBJ2-1, with 10 positions matching TRBD2. The CDR3 extends over 15 amino acids. From germline, CDR1 is SGHDT and CDR2 YYEEEE. V lost 0 bases to trimming and J lost 6 bases; unmatched junction nucleotides: 3. The CDR3 DNA sequence: TGTGCCAGCAGCTTGGCACTAGCGGGACGCAATGAGCAGTTCTTC. Translation gives CASSLALAGRNEQFF. Looking up the rest from reference TRBV5-6 and TRBJ2-1 gives the full variable domain: DAGVTQSPTHLIKTRGQQVTLRCSPKSGHDTVSWYQQALGQGPQFIFQYYEEEERQRGNFPDRFSGHQFPNYSSELNVNALLLGDSALYLCASSLALAGRNEQFFGPGTRLTVL.

V gene TRBV18 combines with J gene TRBJ1-2, with TRBD1 identical over 9 bases. The length of the CDR3 is 14 residues. Germline CDR1 KGHSH, CDR2 LQKENI. Trimming took 2 bases from V and 5 from J; bases not matched to a gene: 3. The CDR3 loop reads CASSPGQGLYGYTF. The CDR3 DNA follows: TGTGCCAGCTCACCAGGACAGGGGTTATATGGCTACACCTTC. Together with reference TRBV18 and TRBJ1-2, the CDR3 gives the full variable domain: NAGVMQNPRHLVRRRGQEARLRCSPMKGHSHVYWYRQLPEEGLKFMVYLQKENIIDESGMPKERFSAEFPKEGPSILRIQQVVRGDSAAYFCASSPGQGLYGYTFGSGTRLTVV.

The rearrangement uses TRBV19 and TRBJ2-1; no clear D gene. Germline assignment: CDR1 LNHDA and CDR2 SQIVND (reference sequence). V was cut by 8 bases and J by 0 bases, with 2 bases left in between. CDR3 length: 11 residues. Here the CDR3 reads CASFSYNEQFF. The CDR3, as DNA: TGTGCCAGTTTCTCCTACAATGAGCAGTTCTTC.

This clone is judged medium-sized. The chain is built from TRBV6-1 and TRBJ2-3; D is possibly TRBD1 (6 bases). CDR3 length: 15 residues. Per germline, CDR1 MNHNS and CDR2 SASEGT. Trimming took 3 bases from V and 6 from J, leaving 16 bases between them. CDR3 coding DNA: TGTGCCAGCAGTGACGTCCACAGAAGGGGGGATACGCAGTATTTT. It specifies CASSDVHRRGDTQYF.

V usage is TRBV27 and J usage is TRBJ2-5; 8 bases match TRBD2. The germline gives CDR1 MNHEY, CDR2 SMNVEV (reference sequence). The V and J ends lost 7 bases and 4 bases, in that order; junction bases with no gene match: 11. The CDR3 has 15 residues. CDR3 sequence reads: CASNPESGGAETQYF. DNA of the CDR3: TGTGCCAGCAACCCAGAAAGCGGGGGAGCAGAGACCCAGTACTTC.